The 21 T cell receptor beta chains in this list originate from one sample, sequenced in a study of T cells in Graves' hyperthyroidism and ophthalmopathy. The investigators amplified TCR beta CDR3 regions from RNA transcripts. Carried out on the TCR CDR3, a first-round RT-PCR used the HTBI primer set. TCRdb redid the calling of the multiplex PCR reads with MiXCR, one entry per CDR3 protein. This table has some 350,000 distinct CDR3 sequences, roughly 19% appearing once. Sequences were obtained from blood. The source of these receptors is a woman aged 18-29 years with Graves' hyperthyroidism.

This clonotype was seen repeatedly, ten times or more. The chain uses TRBV29-1 and TRBJ1-5, with D possibly being TRBD1 (5 bases). Germline CDR1 SQVTM, CDR2 ANQGSEA. V was trimmed by 6 bases and J by 2 bases, leaving 14 bases between them. This CDR3 contains 14 residues. CDR3 in DNA: TGCAGCGTCCAAGAGGACACTGGCAATCAGCCCCAGCATTTT. As protein: CSVQEDTGNQPQHF.

This clonotype occurred many times. This sequence joins TRBV15 and TRBJ1-1, with D perhaps TRBD1 (6 bases). Germline loops: CDR1 LNHNV, CDR2 YYDKDF (reference sequence). The CDR3 extends over 13 amino acids. Trimming left V 5 bases short and J 13 bases short, with 20 bases between. CDR3 region: CATSEIKGGGCFF. As DNA, the CDR3 is TGTGCCACCAGCGAAATCAAGGGAGGGGGATGTTTCTTT.

The table lists this clonotype with a count of one. The V call is TRBV12-3 or TRBV12-4, the J call TRBJ1-5; 9 bases map to TRBD1. V dropped 4 bases and J dropped 4; count of bases not matched to a gene: 8. CDR3 length equals 16 residues. CDR3 residues: CASSSHEGTGNQPQHF. For the CDR3, the DNA is TGTGCCAGCAGTTCTCACGAGGGGACAGGGAATCAGCCCCAGCATTTT.

On this clonotype: This clone may be a read error of a much larger clone one base away. The chain combines TRBV4-1 with TRBJ2-2; 12 nucleotides line up with TRBD1. This CDR3 contains 19 residues. Germline assignment: CDR1 MGHRA and CDR2 YSYEKL. In DNA form, the CDR3 reads TGCGCCGGCAGCTTCAATCTCGATGGGACAGGGGGCAACACCGGGGAGCTGTTTTTT. Translation: CAGSFNLDGTGGNTGELFF.

This clonotype has a count of ten or more. This chain links TRBV6-5 with TRBJ1-2, with 11 bases aligning to TRBD1. V lost 9 bases to trimming and J lost 13 bases; unmatched junction nucleotides: 13. In germline, CDR1 is MNHEY, CDR2 SVGAGI. This CDR3 is built from 13 residues. The CDR3 nucleotides read TGTGCCAGTTCTCCGGGACAGGGGGGCCGGGTCACCTTC. Encoded protein: CASSPGQGGRVTF.

This clonotype was recorded many times. V gene TRBV5-5 combines with J gene TRBJ2-5; 11 bases line up with TRBD1. V was clipped by 4 bases and J by 5 bases; unmatched bases: 7. Germline V gives CDR1 SGHKS, CDR2 YYEKEE (reference sequence). This CDR3 has 15 residues. This chain's CDR3 is CASSHWTGGAETQYF. CDR3 DNA sequence: TGTGCCAGCAGCCACTGGACAGGGGGCGCGGAGACCCAGTACTTC.

This clonotype was detected only a few times. The chain combines TRBV3-1 with TRBJ1-6; no clear D. Trimming stripped 3 bases from V and 9 bases from J, with 12 bases between. This CDR3 comprises 14 residues. The germline CDR1 and CDR2 sequences are LGHDT and YNNKEL (reference sequence). The CDR3 region is CASSHPQTRSPLHF. The CDR3 DNA reads TGTGCCAGCAGCCACCCTCAAACGCGTTCACCCCTCCACTTT.

Concerning this clonotype itself: A single base separates this from a much larger clone, so it may be a read error. This sequence joins TRBV20-1 and TRBJ1-3; no clear D gene. The CDR3 spans 15 residues. V was trimmed by 7 bases and J by 8 bases, leaving 24 bases between them. CDR1 and CDR2 (germline): DFQATT, SNEGSKA (reference sequence). The CDR3 sequence: CSVKTNPWPGDTIYF. The CDR3 region has the DNA TGCAGTGTCAAGACTAACCCCTGGCCCGGAGACACCATATATTTT.

With regard to this clonotype: A read error may be the cause here, since a much bigger clone is one base away. J is TRBJ1-1 and V is TRBV5-1; TRBD1 is a possible D gene (5 bases). CDR3 length: 12 residues. The germline V gene encodes CDR1 SGHRS and CDR2 YFSETQ. The CDR3 DNA follows: TGCGCCAGCAGCGTCTCTGGGGGGGAAGTTTTCTTT. Its protein product is CASSVSGGEVFF.

This clonotype was recorded many times. CDR3 loop: CASRRGSMNTEAFF. The CDR3 DNA reads as TGCGCCAGCAGGAGAGGGTCAATGAACACTGAAGCTTTCTTT. The genes are TRBV4-1 and TRBJ1-1; D not resolved. Trimming left V 6 bases short and J 0 bases short, with 11 bases between. Looked up from germline, CDR1 is MGHRA and CDR2 is YSYEKL. The CDR3 is made up of 14 amino acids.

CDR3 DNA sequence: TGTGCCAGTCGACCAGAGGCAGTCTACACCTTC. Translated, it gives CASRPEAVYTF. The chain uses TRBV2 and TRBJ1-2; no clear D gene. The V gene lost 9 bases and the J gene lost 10 bases, with 15 bases spanning the gap. Germline lookup yields CDR1 SNHLY and CDR2 FYNNEI. This CDR3 comprises 11 residues.

The chain uses TRBV24-1 and TRBJ2-3, with 7 bases identical to TRBD1. CDR1 KGHDR and CDR2 SFDVKD come from the germline V gene. The CDR3 spans 18 residues. The trim removed 1 base at V and 0 bases at J, leaving 9 bases unmatched. The CDR3 nucleotides read TGTGCCACCAGTGATTTAGCGGACAGGCGAGCTAGCACAGATACGCAGTATTTT. Protein sequence: CATSDLADRRASTDTQYF.

This clonotype was detected only a few times. The rearrangement links TRBV18 to TRBJ1-5; TRBD1 aligns across 7 bases. The V gene end was trimmed by 8 bases and the J gene end by 5 bases; junction bases not matched to a gene: 6. The V gene's germline CDR1 is KGHSH and CDR2 LQKENI. The CDR3 extends over 13 amino acids. The CDR3 DNA sequence: TGTGCCAGCAGGGACAGTTCCTATCAGCCCCAGCATTTT. Translated: CASRDSSYQPQHF.

This clonotype was found a few times. A read error may be the cause here, since a much bigger clone is one base away. The rearrangement links TRBV20-1 to TRBJ1-5; D ambiguous. This CDR3 has 14 residues. CDR1 is DFQATT and CDR2 is SNEGSKA in the germline V gene (reference sequence). The CDR3, as DNA: TGCAGTGCTAGAGATCACCAGAGCAATCAGCCCCAGCAGTTT. Protein product: CSARDHQSNQPQQF.

This clonotype was observed at least ten times. This chain joins TRBV6-5 and TRBJ2-6, with D unresolved. Germline loops: CDR1 MNHEY, CDR2 SVGAGI. The CDR3 consists of 16 residues. V lost 1 base and J 0 bases, leaving 7 bases between the germline ends. The CDR3, as DNA: TGTGCCAGCAGTTACTACGAAAACTCTGGGGCCAACGTCCTGACTTTC. This codes for CASSYYENSGANVLTF.

This clonotype was counted between two and nine times. The genes are TRBV20-1 and TRBJ2-2, with D possibly TRBD2 on 7 matching bases. This CDR3 has 16 residues. Germline V gives CDR1 DFQATT, CDR2 SNEGSKA (reference sequence). The ends were cut back, 6 bases at V and 6 bases at J, with 23 bases in the middle. The CDR3 DNA sequence: TGCAGTGCCCCCCCCGCGGGGGCCTCGGGGTCCGGGGAGCTGTTTTTT. Amino acid sequence: CSAPPAGASGSGELFF.

The CDR3 loop reads CASSHQGFRYGYTF. Written as DNA, the CDR3 is TGTGCCAGCAGTCACCAGGGGTTCAGATATGGCTACACCTTC. The J gene is TRBJ1-2, the V gene TRBV5-8; a weak D match, TRBD1 (6 bases). CDR3 length: 14 residues. CDR1 and CDR2 (germline): SGHTS, YDEGEE. Trimming took 5 bases from V and 5 from J, leaving 16 bases between them.

With regard to this clonotype: A read error may account for a junction end that differs from germline. This sequence joins TRBV2 and TRBJ2-2; TRBD2 aligns across 9 bases. Germline V gene sequence: CDR1 SNHLY, CDR2 FYNNEI. The CDR3 is 14 residues long. CDR3 coding DNA: TGTGCCAGCAGTGAGGGACTAGCCCCCGGGGAGCCGTTTTTT. Its translation: CASSEGLAPGEPFF.

This clonotype was counted ten times or more. The genes are TRBV20-1 and TRBJ1-3; D call uncertain. The germline gives CDR1 DFQATT, CDR2 SNEGSKA (reference sequence). The CDR3 spans 15 residues. Deletions cut 7 bases from V and 0 bases from J, with 16 bases between. CDR3 bases: TGCAGTGTCACCCCCCCAGGCAACTCTGGAAACACCATATATTTT. Amino acids: CSVTPPGNSGNTIYF.

As concerns this clonotype: An end of the junction does not agree with germline; a read error may underlie this. The rearrangement joins TRBV6-1 to TRBJ2-7; D might be TRBD1 (6 bases). Germline assignment: CDR1 MNHNS and CDR2 SASEGT. The CDR3 runs 16 residues. CDR3 in amino acids: CASSPRAGDFSYEQYF. The CDR3 nucleotides read TGTGCCAGCTCACCGAGGGCAGGGGATTTCTCCTACGAACAGTACTTC.

This clonotype was counted many times. The chain carries TRBV30 and TRBJ1-2; D is unclear. Trimming cost V 0 bases and J 6 bases, with 5 bases left between them. The CDR3 covers 11 residues. Germline CDR1 GTSNPN, CDR2 SVGIG (reference sequence). Written as DNA, the CDR3 is TGTGCCTGGAGTGTACTAAATGGCTACACCTTC. This encodes CAWSVLNGYTF.